This T cell receptor beta chain was identified in a study of blood T cell repertoires in COVID-19. Original processing methods: Nucleated cell counts were estimated from reference gene primer amplification. The table came from immunoSEQ multiplex PCR; TCRdb's copy has only in-frame clones and leaves some out. Clone size and V and J calls were adopted from that table, with D and trimming inferred from the DNA. The sample holds fewer than 250,000 clones, around 84% seen once. The trim removed 2 bases at V and 0 bases at J, leaving 11 bases unmatched. CDR3 length: 19 residues. Germline lookup yields CDR1 SGHRS and CDR2 YFSETQ. Cohorts were assigned according to the clinical history that participants reported.

Source material: PBMCs or T cells enriched from blood (not recorded which). The receptor comes from a woman under 40 who had recovered from COVID-19. The chain carries TRBV5-1 and TRBJ2-5; 12 bases are a match to TRBD2. The CDR3 region has the DNA TGCGCCAGCAGCTTTCCGACTAGCGGGGGCCACGACTACCAAGAGACCCAGTACTTC. Translation: CASSFPTSGGHDYQETQYF.